The clone carrying this T cell receptor (beta chain) was found a few times. Its antigen is currently unknown. The missing CDR3 end, 3 residues past where the read stops, is filled in from the germline J gene. Sequencing input was equivalent genomic DNA from CVID and controls. Produced via immunoSEQ multiplex PCR; TCRdb's table is partial and in-frame only. The counts give about 35,000 clones, none of them seen only once; about 9.9% is held by the top ten. These data are taken from a study of T cell clonality in common variable immunodeficiency. Whole-study results and caveats: CVID subjects shared fewer TCRbeta clones than healthy controls did.

Germline V gives CDR1 SNHLY, CDR2 FYNNEI. The CDR3 sequence is 13 residues long. The chain employs TRBV2 and TRBJ2-3, with 10 bases fitting TRBD1. The receptor was derived from a person aged 18 to 75 in good health. Sequences were obtained from peripheral blood mononuclear cells. CDR3 in amino acids: CASRGQGKETQYF. CDR3 bases read: TGTGCCAGCAGGGGACAGGGGAAAGAGACG.